Following are 20 T cell receptor beta chains from one sample sequenced in a study of T cell responses to AZD1222 COVID-19 vaccine. Repertoires were generated with immunoSEQ multiplex PCR, while TCRdb's copy carries only in-frame clones and drops some. Of tens of thousands of clones listed, over 75% are singletons. The sequencing used peripheral blood, collected 28 days after the second AZD1222 dose. These receptors all stem from an adult who received the AZD1222 COVID-19 vaccine.

This rearrangement joins TRBV27 to TRBJ2-3; the match to TRBD2 covers 12 bases. CDR3 length: 15 residues. Trimming cost V 6 bases and J 1 base; bases outside gene matches: 2. Germline lookup yields CDR1 MNHEY and CDR2 SMNVEV (reference sequence). The chain's CDR3 is CASRLAGGGTDTQYF. CDR3 DNA sequence: TGTGCCAGCAGGCTAGCGGGAGGGGGCACAGATACGCAGTATTTT.

The chain recombines TRBV7-6 with TRBJ2-6; no reliable D call. This CDR3 spans 13 amino acids. V gave up 2 bases and J gave up 4 bases, with 3 bases separating them. Looked up from germline, CDR1 is SGHVS and CDR2 is FNYEAQ. The CDR3 sequence: CASSLPGANVLTF. CDR3 DNA sequence: TGTGCCAGCAGCTTACCCGGGGCCAACGTCCTGACTTTC.

The rearrangement joins TRBV29-1 to TRBJ2-2; the D gene is possibly TRBD2 (6 bases). V lost 4 bases and J 6 bases, leaving 18 bases between the germline ends. From germline, CDR1 is SQVTM and CDR2 ANQGSEA. The CDR3 length is 15 residues. Here the CDR3 reads CSVGLDGRRAGELFF. CDR3 coding DNA: TGCAGCGTTGGATTGGACGGGAGAAGGGCCGGGGAGCTGTTTTTT.

This chain joins TRBV6-6 and TRBJ2-5; D not certain. Per germline, CDR1 MNHNY and CDR2 SVGAGI (reference sequence). CDR3 length: 13 residues. V was clipped by 6 bases and J by 1 base, with 9 bases between them. CDR3: CASRATSQETQYF. In DNA form, the CDR3 reads TGTGCCAGCAGGGCCACAAGCCAAGAGACCCAGTACTTC.

This clone was detected a few times. The J gene is TRBJ2-1, the V gene TRBV3-1 (or the pseudogene TRBV3-2); a possible D gene is TRBD2 (6 bases). The ends were cut back, 4 bases at V and 8 bases at J, with 18 bases in the middle. CDR3 size: 15 residues. Germline CDR1 is LGHDT and CDR2 is YNNKEL (reference sequence). The CDR3 loop is CASSRALGGLDEQFF. The CDR3 nucleotides are TGTGCCAGCAGCCGAGCGCTCGGAGGGTTAGATGAGCAGTTCTTC.

The chain joins TRBV19 to TRBJ2-3; 9 bases fit TRBD2. Per the germline V gene, CDR1 is LNHDA and CDR2 is SQIVND (reference sequence). J was trimmed by 6 bases and V by 6 bases; bases with no gene match: 4. CDR3 length: 13 residues. This CDR3 reads CASRVAGADTQYF. The CDR3 DNA is TGTGCCAGTAGAGTAGCGGGAGCGGATACGCAGTATTTT.

The count of this clone is one. The V gene is TRBV5-1, the J gene TRBJ2-7; no definite D call. Germline-derived CDR1 and CDR2 are SGHRS and YFSETQ. Trimming took off 5 bases at V and 0 bases at J, with 9 bases between the two ends. The CDR3 is 13 amino acids. The CDR3: CASRKSDSYEQYF. The CDR3 DNA sequence: TGCGCCAGCAGGAAGAGCGACTCCTACGAGCAGTACTTC.

The V gene is TRBV5-4, the J gene TRBJ1-4; unclear D gene. This CDR3 region has 13 residues. V was clipped by 0 bases and J by 4 bases, with 4 bases between them. Per germline, CDR1 SGHNT and CDR2 YYREEE (reference sequence). CDR3 DNA sequence: TGTGCCAGCAGCTTGGGCAGTAATGAAAAACTGTTTTTT. Translating gives CASSLGSNEKLFF.

This sequence joins TRBV4-3 and TRBJ2-7; D remains ambiguous. CDR3 length equals 15 residues. CDR1 is LGHNA and CDR2 is YSLEER in the germline V gene. V lost 1 base to trimming and J lost 0 bases, with 10 bases between them. CDR3 sequence reads: CASSQVAKSSYEQYF. The CDR3 DNA is TGCGCCAGCAGCCAAGTTGCCAAGTCCTCCTACGAGCAGTACTTC.

The genes are TRBV2 and TRBJ2-2, with 14 nucleotides matching TRBD2. V trimming: 10 bases; J trimming: 7 bases; junction bases outside the gene matches: 5. The CDR3 contains 14 residues. Germline lookup yields CDR1 SNHLY and CDR2 FYNNEI. Written as DNA, the CDR3 is TGTGCCACAGGGACTAGCGGGAGTCACGGGGAGCTGTTTTTT. This sequence encodes CATGTSGSHGELFF. The variable domain in full, with the rest retrieved from reference TRBV2 and TRBJ2-2, is EPEVTQTPSHQVTQMGQEVILRCVPISNHLYFYWYRQILGQKVEFLVSFYNNEISEKSEIFDDQFSVERPDGSNFTLKIRSTKLEDSAMYFCATGTSGSHGELFFGEGSRLTVL.

This clone has only a few counts. The chain uses TRBV15 and TRBJ1-2, with a tentative D call TRBD1 (5 bases). The V end was cut by 4 bases, the J end by 4 bases, with 13 bases between. The CDR3 length is 14 residues. CDR1 is LNHNV and CDR2 is YYDKDF in the germline V gene (reference sequence). In DNA, the CDR3 is TGTGCCACCAGCAATGGGGGGGAGTTCTATGGCTACACCTTC. Translating it yields CATSNGGEFYGYTF.

This clone was seen just once. This rearrangement joins TRBV29-1 to TRBJ1-2; D is unclear. The CDR3 is 14 residues long. V was pared by 7 bases and J by 3 bases, with 18 bases between. Germline V gives CDR1 SQVTM, CDR2 ANQGSEA. The CDR3 loop reads CSAQKMREDYGYTF. The CDR3 DNA follows: TGCAGCGCCCAGAAGATGCGGGAGGACTATGGCTACACCTTC. Using reference TRBV29-1 and TRBJ1-2 for the parts outside the CDR3, the full variable domain is SAVISQKPSRDICQRGTSLTIQCQVDSQVTMMFWYRQQPGQSLTLIATANQGSEATYESGFVIDKFPISRPNLTFSTLTVSNMSPEDSSIYLCSAQKMREDYGYTFGSGTRLTVV.

Only one count was recorded for this clone. This rearrangement joins TRBV19 to TRBJ2-7; maybe TRBD1 (6 bases). The CDR3 is 14 amino acids. V lost 5 bases and J 4 bases, leaving 15 bases between the germline ends. Germline V gives CDR1 LNHDA, CDR2 SQIVND (reference sequence). The CDR3 sequence: CASSRQGNKYEQYF. In DNA, the CDR3 is TGTGCCAGTAGTCGGCAGGGGAATAAGTACGAGCAGTACTTC.

The J gene is TRBJ1-5, the V gene TRBV5-1, with TRBD1 as a possible D gene (6 bases). CDR1 is SGHRS and CDR2 is YFSETQ in the germline V gene. This CDR3 spans 14 amino acids. Trimming shortened V by 5 bases and J by 3 bases, and 12 bases separated the two germline ends. CDR3 amino acids: CASSPGTPNQPQHF. The DNA of the CDR3 is TGCGCCAGCAGTCCTGGGACACCCAATCAGCCCCAGCATTTT. The variable domain in full, completed from reference TRBV5-1 and TRBJ1-5, reads KAGVTQTPRYLIKTRGQQVTLSCSPISGHRSVSWYQQTPGQGLQFLFEYFSETQRNKGNFPGRFSGRQFSNSRSEMNVSTLELGDSALYLCASSPGTPNQPQHFGDGTRLSIL.

V gene TRBV7-8 combines with J gene TRBJ2-1, with 14 bases aligning to TRBD2. J lost 8 bases, V lost 4 bases, and 13 bases had no gene match. Germline V gene sequence: CDR1 SGHVS, CDR2 FQNEAQ. The CDR3 length is 18 residues. CDR3 bases: TGTGCCAGCAGCTCACCGGGACTAGCGGGAGCGGGGGGGGATGAGCAGTTCTTC. Translated: CASSSPGLAGAGGDEQFF. The variable domain in full, with the rest retrieved from reference TRBV7-8 and TRBJ2-1, is GAGVSQSPRYKVAKRGQDVALRCDPISGHVSLFWYQQALGQGPEFLTYFQNEAQLDKSGLPSDRFFAERPEGSVSTLKIQRTQQEDSAVYLCASSSPGLAGAGGDEQFFGPGTRLTVL.

V and J are TRBV7-2 and TRBJ2-6, with D hard to call. Trimming took off 2 bases at V and 2 bases at J, with 7 bases between the two ends. The germline gives CDR1 SGHTA, CDR2 FQGNSA. This CDR3 contains 15 residues. DNA for the CDR3: TGTGCCAGCAGCTTATTGGCTGCTGGGGCCAACGTCCTGACTTTC. It yields the protein CASSLLAAGANVLTF.

The V call is TRBV5-6, the J call TRBJ1-3; D gene uncertain. This CDR3 spans 12 amino acids. Deletions cut 2 bases from V and 3 bases from J, with 3 bases between. Germline CDR1 SGHDT, CDR2 YYEEEE. CDR3 region: CASSLGGNTIYF. CDR3 DNA: TGTGCCAGCAGCTTAGGTGGAAACACCATATATTTT.

The gene calls are TRBV27 and TRBJ2-7; 9 bases are shared with TRBD1. This CDR3 contains 14 residues. The germline gives CDR1 MNHEY, CDR2 SMNVEV (reference sequence). Germline trimming cut 6 bases from V and 0 bases from J; bases unmatched to any gene: 3. CDR3 amino acids: CASSGTGSSYEQYF. CDR3 DNA: TGTGCCAGCAGCGGGACAGGGAGCTCCTACGAGCAGTACTTC.

CDR3 protein: CASKLAGGTYEQYF. The CDR3 DNA reads as TGTGCCAGCAAACTAGCGGGAGGCACCTACGAGCAGTACTTC. The rearrangement joins TRBV27 to TRBJ2-7; 12 nucleotides align to TRBD2. V trimming: 7 bases; J trimming: 2 bases; junction bases outside the gene matches: 3. This CDR3 comprises 14 residues. The germline V gene has CDR1 MNHEY and CDR2 SMNVEV (reference sequence).

The rearrangement uses TRBV30 and TRBJ1-3; D not resolved. The CDR3 is 13 residues long. Germline CDR1 reads GTSNPN; CDR2 reads SVGIG (reference sequence). Trimming left V 2 bases short and J 1 base short, with 6 bases between. CDR3 region: CAWSTGSGNTIYF. The CDR3 nucleotides read TGTGCCTGGAGTACGGGGTCTGGAAACACCATATATTTT. Using reference TRBV30 and TRBJ1-3 for the parts outside the CDR3, the full variable domain is SQTIHQWPATLVQPVGSPLSLECTVEGTSNPNLYWYRQAAGRGLQLLFYSVGIGQISSEVPQNLSASRPQDRQFILSSKKLLLSDSGFYLCAWSTGSGNTIYFGEGSWLTVV.